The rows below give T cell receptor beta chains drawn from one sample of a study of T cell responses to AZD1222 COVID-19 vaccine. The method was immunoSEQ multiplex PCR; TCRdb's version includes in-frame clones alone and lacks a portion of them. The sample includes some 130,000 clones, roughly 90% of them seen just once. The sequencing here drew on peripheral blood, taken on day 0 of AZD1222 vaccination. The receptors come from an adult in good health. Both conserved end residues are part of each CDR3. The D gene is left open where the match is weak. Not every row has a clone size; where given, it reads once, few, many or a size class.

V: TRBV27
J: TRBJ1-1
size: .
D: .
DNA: TGTGCCAGCAGTCCCTCTGAAGGGAGGAGTACTGAAGCTTTCTTT
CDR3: CASSPSEGRSTEAFF

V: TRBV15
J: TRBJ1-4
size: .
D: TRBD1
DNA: TGTGCCACCAGCAAAGGACAGGTTGGTGAAAAACTGTTTTTT
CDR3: CATSKGQVGEKLFF

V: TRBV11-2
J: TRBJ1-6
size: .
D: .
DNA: TGTGCCAGCAGCTTATCCCACTTGCCCCTCCACTTT
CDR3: CASSLSHLPLHF

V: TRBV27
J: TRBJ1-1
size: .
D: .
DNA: TGTGCCAGCAGTATACAGGATAACACTGAAGCTTTCTTT
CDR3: CASSIQDNTEAFF

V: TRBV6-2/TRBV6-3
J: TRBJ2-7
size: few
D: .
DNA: TGTGCCAGCAGTAAGATTCCGGGGGCGGGGAACTCCTACGAGCAGTACTTC
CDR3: CASSKIPGAGNSYEQYF

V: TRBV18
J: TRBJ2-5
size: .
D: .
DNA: TGTGCCAGCTCACCAGCCGCAGGGAGGGAGACCCAGTACTTC
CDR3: CASSPAAGRETQYF

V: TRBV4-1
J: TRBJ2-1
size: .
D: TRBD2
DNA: TGCGCCAGCAGCCTCGAGACTAGCGGTCACAAACAGTTCTTC
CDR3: CASSLETSGHKQFF

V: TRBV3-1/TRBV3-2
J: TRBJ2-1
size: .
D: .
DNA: TGTGCCAGCGGCAACGATGAGCAGTTCTTC
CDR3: CASGNDEQFF

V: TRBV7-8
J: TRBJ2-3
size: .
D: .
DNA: TGTGCCAGCAGCTCCCACGGTGAGGGTACGCAGTATTTT
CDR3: CASSSHGEGTQYF

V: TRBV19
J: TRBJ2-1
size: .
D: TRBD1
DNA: TGTGCCAGTAGCCCCTCCGGGACAGCTTACAATGAGCAGTTCTTC
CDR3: CASSPSGTAYNEQFF

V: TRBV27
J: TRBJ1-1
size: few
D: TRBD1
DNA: TGTGCCAGCAGTTTACCGACAGGGAGGGAAGCTTTCTTT
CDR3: CASSLPTGREAFF

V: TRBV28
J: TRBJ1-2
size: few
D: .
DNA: TGTGCCAGCAGTCCGCCCGCGGATGGCTACACCTTC
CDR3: CASSPPADGYTF

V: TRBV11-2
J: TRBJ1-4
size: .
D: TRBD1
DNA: TGTGCCAGCAGCCCCGGACAGGGTTATGAAAAACTGTTTTTT
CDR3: CASSPGQGYEKLFF

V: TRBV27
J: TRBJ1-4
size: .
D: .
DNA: TGTGCCAGCAGTCGGTCCGGGGTCCTAAATGAAAAACTGTTTTTT
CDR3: CASSRSGVLNEKLFF

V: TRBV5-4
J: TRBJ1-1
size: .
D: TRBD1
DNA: TGTGCCAGCAGAAAATCCGGGACAGGGAATCTGAACACTGAAGCTTTCTTT
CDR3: CASRKSGTGNLNTEAFF

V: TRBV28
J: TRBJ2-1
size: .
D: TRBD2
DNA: TGTGCCAGCAGCGCTACCAGGACTAGCGGGCATCGTGAGCAGTTCTTC
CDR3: CASSATRTSGHREQFF

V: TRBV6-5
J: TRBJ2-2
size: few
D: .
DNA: TGTGCCAGCAGGCTCCAGGGTAGTGACGGGGAGCTGTTTTTT
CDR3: CASRLQGSDGELFF

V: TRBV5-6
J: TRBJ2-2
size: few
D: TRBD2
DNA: TGTGCCAGCAGCCGAGCGGGAGCGAACACCGGGGAGCTGTTTTTT
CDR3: CASSRAGANTGELFF

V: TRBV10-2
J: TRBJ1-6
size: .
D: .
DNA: TGCGCCACCCAAGGGGGTTCGGCTGGCTCCTATAATTCACCCCTCCACTTT
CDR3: CATQGGSAGSYNSPLHF

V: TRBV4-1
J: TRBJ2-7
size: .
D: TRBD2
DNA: TGCGCCAGCCCTAGCGGGAGTCGGTCCTACGAGCAGTACTTC
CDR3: CASPSGSRSYEQYF

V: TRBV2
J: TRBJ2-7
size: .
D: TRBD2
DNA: TGTGCCAGCAGGGACGAGACTAGCGGGAGGGCCTACGAGCAGTACTTC
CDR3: CASRDETSGRAYEQYF

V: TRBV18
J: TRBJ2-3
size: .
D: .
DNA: TGTGCCAGCTCACTTCCTCGGCCCAGCACAGATACGCAGTATTTT
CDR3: CASSLPRPSTDTQYF

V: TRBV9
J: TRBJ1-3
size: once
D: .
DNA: TGTGCCAGCAGCGCCTCAGGCCATCGATTATCTGGAAACACCATATATTTT
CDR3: CASSASGHRLSGNTIYF

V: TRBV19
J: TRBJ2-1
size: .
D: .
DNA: TGTGCCAGTAGCCCTGGACCCGGCGAGCAGTTCTTC
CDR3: CASSPGPGEQFF

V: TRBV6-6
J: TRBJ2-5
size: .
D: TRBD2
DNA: TGTGCCAGCAGACCGGGAGGGAAAGAGACCCAGTACTTC
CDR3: CASRPGGKETQYF

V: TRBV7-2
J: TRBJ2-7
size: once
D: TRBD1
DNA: TGTGCCAGCAGCCTGAGGTCAGGGGGCTCCTACGAGCAGTACTTC
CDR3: CASSLRSGGSYEQYF

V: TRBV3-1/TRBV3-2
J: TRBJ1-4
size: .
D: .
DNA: TGTGCCAGCAGTGCAAGGGGTCGCCCGGCGGTCGAAAAACTGTTTTTT
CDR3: CASSARGRPAVEKLFF

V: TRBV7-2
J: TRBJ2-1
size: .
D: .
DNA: TGTGCCAGCAGTCGGGGCGGGCTATACAATGAGCAGTTCTTC
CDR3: CASSRGGLYNEQFF

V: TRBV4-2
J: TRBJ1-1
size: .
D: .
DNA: TGTGCCAGCAGCCAACTAGACGGGAGAACCTTCGGCGGAGCTTTCTTT
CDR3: CASSQLDGRTFGGAFF

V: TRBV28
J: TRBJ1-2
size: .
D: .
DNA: TGTGCCAGCCTCTCTCCCCAGGGATACTATGGCTACACCTTC
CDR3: CASLSPQGYYGYTF

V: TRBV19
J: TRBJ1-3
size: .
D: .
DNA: TGTGCCAGTAGTGGCGGTACAGCTGGAAACACCATATATTTT
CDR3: CASSGGTAGNTIYF

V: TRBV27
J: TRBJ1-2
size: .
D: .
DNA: TGTGCCAGCAGGGGGTGGGCAGGCAAGGCCTATGGCTACACCTTC
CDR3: CASRGWAGKAYGYTF

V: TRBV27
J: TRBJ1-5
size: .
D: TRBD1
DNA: TGTGCCACCGGGACAGGGAATCAGCCCCAGCATTTT
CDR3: CATGTGNQPQHF

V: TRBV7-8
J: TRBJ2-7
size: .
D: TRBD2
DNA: TGTGCCAGCAGCTTAGAGAGGGCGCGGGGGGGCTCCTACGAGCAGTACTTC
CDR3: CASSLERARGGSYEQYF

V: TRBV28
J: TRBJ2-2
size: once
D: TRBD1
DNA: TGTGCCATCGCCAGGGACAGCCTCACCGGGGAGCTGTTTTTT
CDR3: CAIARDSLTGELFF

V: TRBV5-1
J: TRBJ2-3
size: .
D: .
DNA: TGCGCCAGCGGTTTAGGACAGTCCACAGATACGCAGTATTTT
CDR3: CASGLGQSTDTQYF

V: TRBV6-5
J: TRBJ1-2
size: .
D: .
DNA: TGTGCCAGTTCCGATACTAACTATGGCTACACCTTC
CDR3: CASSDTNYGYTF

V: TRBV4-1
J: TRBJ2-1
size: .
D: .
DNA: TGCGCCAGCAGCCAAGATGAGGGGGGGCTTTACAATGAGCAGTTCTTC
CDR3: CASSQDEGGLYNEQFF

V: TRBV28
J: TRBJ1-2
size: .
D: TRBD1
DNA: TGTGCCAGCAGTCCTGGGGTAGGGGGGGACAGGAGTGGCTACACCTTC
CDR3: CASSPGVGGDRSGYTF

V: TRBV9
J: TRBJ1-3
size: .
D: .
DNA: TGTGCCAGCAGCGTAGGGTCAGTTTCTGGAAACACCATATATTTT
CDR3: CASSVGSVSGNTIYF

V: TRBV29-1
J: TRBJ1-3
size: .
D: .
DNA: TGCAGCGTAAAGGATCCGTGGGGTATGGGAAACACCATATATTTT
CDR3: CSVKDPWGMGNTIYF

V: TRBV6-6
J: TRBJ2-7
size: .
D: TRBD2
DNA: TGTGCCAGCAGCCACCCACCTAGCGGGATTTACGAGCAGTACTTC
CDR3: CASSHPPSGIYEQYF

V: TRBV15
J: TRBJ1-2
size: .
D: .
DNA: TGTGCCACCAGCAGAGAGGGTCGGATCAAAGGCTACACCTTC
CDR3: CATSREGRIKGYTF

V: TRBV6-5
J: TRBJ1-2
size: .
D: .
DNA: TGTGCCAGCACCGACGGGAGGGCCAGCTATGGCTACACCTTC
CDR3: CASTDGRASYGYTF

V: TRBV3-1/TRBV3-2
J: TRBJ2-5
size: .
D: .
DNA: TGTGCCAGCAGCCAAGCGCACCAAGAGACCCAGTACTTC
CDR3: CASSQAHQETQYF

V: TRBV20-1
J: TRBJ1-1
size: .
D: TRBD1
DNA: TGCAGTGCTAGTAGTCAGGGGGCGGGCAGCACTGAAGCTTTCTTT
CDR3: CSASSQGAGSTEAFF

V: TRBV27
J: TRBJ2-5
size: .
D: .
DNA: TGTGCCAGCAGTTCGCAGGGAAATCAAGAGACCCAGTACTTC
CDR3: CASSSQGNQETQYF

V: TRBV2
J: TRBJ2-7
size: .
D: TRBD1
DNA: TGTGCCAGCAGGCCGATCAGGGGGCATCTCGAGCAGTACTTC
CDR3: CASRPIRGHLEQYF

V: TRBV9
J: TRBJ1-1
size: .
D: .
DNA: TGTGCCAGCAGCCTAAATAGGAACACTGAAGCTTTCTTT
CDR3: CASSLNRNTEAFF

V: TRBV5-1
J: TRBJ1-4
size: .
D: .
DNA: TGCGCCAGCAGCTTGGCCTTAAGAGAAAAACTGTTTTTT
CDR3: CASSLALREKLFF